The rows below give T cell receptor beta chains drawn from one sample of a study of PD-L1 blockade in urothelial cancer. Sequencing used immunoSEQ multiplex PCR; TCRdb keeps in-frame clones, though not all of them. The data contain tens of thousands of clones, 90% of them singletons. The sample consisted of PBMCs, taken around atezolizumab (anti-PD-L1) treatment. The receptor set was obtained from a woman aged 60 to 75 with urothelial cancer. CDR3s include the opening cysteine and the closing phenylalanine or tryptophan. The D gene is left open where the match is weak.

D	V	J	DNA	CDR3
TRBD2	TRBV2	TRBJ2-1	TGTGCCAGAGGACTAGCGGGAGTCAATGAGCAGTTCTTC	CARGLAGVNEQFF
.	TRBV5-1	TRBJ2-7	TGCGCCAGCAGCTTGGGGCAGCGTTACGAGCAGTACTTC	CASSLGQRYEQYF
TRBD1	TRBV5-1	TRBJ2-1	TGCGCCAGCTCTTACTCGTGGACAGGGGGAGGGGATGAGCAGTTCTTC	CASSYSWTGGGDEQFF
TRBD2	TRBV2	TRBJ2-7	TGTGCCAGCAGTGAAGGGACTAGCGGGACCTACGAGCAGTACTTC	CASSEGTSGTYEQYF
TRBD1	TRBV5-5	TRBJ2-7	TGTGCCAGCGGGGGACAGTTCTCCTACGAGCAGTACTTC	CASGGQFSYEQYF
.	TRBV7-3	TRBJ2-3	TGTGCCAGCAGCCCAAACCCCGGTCGGGAGACAGATACGCAGTATTTT	CASSPNPGRETDTQYF
.	TRBV19	TRBJ1-2	TGTGCCAGTAATCCCGGGTGGGATTCATACAGGAGTAACTATGGCTACACCTTC	CASNPGWDSYRSNYGYTF
.	TRBV27	TRBJ2-6	TGTGCCAGCAGTCCCTCCGCGGCTGGGGCCAACGTCCTGACTTTC	CASSPSAAGANVLTF
.	TRBV21-1	TRBJ2-3	TGTGCCAGCAGGATACTAGCGGGAGGAACCCCCACAGATACGCAGTATTTT	CASRILAGGTPTDTQYF
.	TRBV5-1	TRBJ1-1	TGCGCCAGCAGCTTGGCCTCGGGAACCCAGAACACTGAAGCTTTCTTT	CASSLASGTQNTEAFF
TRBD2	TRBV6-5	TRBJ2-7	TGTGCCAGCCGAGGGACTAGCGGGAGGGCCCACGAGCAGTACTTC	CASRGTSGRAHEQYF
.	TRBV27	TRBJ2-2	TGTGCCAGCAGTTTAAGCGGACGAACCGGGGAGCTGTTTTTT	CASSLSGRTGELFF
.	TRBV21-1	TRBJ1-1	TGTGCCAGCATCCTCAGGGGGCGGGTTGAAGCTTTCTTT	CASILRGRVEAFF
.	TRBV6-5	TRBJ1-1	TGTGCCAGCAGTTTACACTGGGCCGGGGTGACTGAAGCTTTCTTT	CASSLHWAGVTEAFF
.	TRBV7-9	TRBJ1-1	TGTGCCAGCACCGTATTCAGGAACACTGAAGCTTTCTTT	CASTVFRNTEAFF
TRBD1	TRBV10-3	TRBJ1-5	TGTGCCATCAGTGGCTCACAGGGGGCTCGTCAGCCCCAGCATTTT	CAISGSQGARQPQHF
TRBD2	TRBV28	TRBJ2-1	TGTGCCAGCAGTTTAGTTAGCGGGAAGTACAATGAGCAGTTCTTC	CASSLVSGKYNEQFF
TRBD1	TRBV14	TRBJ1-1	TGTGCCAGCAGCCAATTGACAGGGAGCGGGTCCACTGAAGCTTTCTTT	CASSQLTGSGSTEAFF